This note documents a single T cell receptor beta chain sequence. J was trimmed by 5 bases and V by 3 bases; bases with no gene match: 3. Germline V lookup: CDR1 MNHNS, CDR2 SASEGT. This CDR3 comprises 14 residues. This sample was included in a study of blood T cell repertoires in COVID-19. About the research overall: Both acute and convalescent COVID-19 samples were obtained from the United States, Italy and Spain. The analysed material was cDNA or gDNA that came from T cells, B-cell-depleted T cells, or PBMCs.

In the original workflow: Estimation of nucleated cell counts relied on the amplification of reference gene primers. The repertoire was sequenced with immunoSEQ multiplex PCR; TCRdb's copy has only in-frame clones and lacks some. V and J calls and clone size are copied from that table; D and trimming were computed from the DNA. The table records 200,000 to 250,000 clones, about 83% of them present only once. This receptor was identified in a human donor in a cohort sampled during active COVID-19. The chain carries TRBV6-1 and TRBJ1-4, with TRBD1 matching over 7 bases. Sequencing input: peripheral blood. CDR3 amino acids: CASSDDRVNEKLFF. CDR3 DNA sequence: TGTGCCAGCAGTGATGACAGGGTCAATGAAAAACTGTTTTTT.